This is a list of T cell receptor beta chains from one sample in a study of blood T cell repertoires in COVID-19. Sequencing used immunoSEQ multiplex PCR; TCRdb keeps in-frame clones, though not all of them. The table has some 130,000 clones, about four fifths seen once. What was sequenced was PBMCs or T cells enriched from blood (not recorded which). These receptors came from a man aged 30 to 39 who had recovered from COVID-19. The CDR3 runs from the conserved cysteine through the conserved F or W. Fields, in order: D gene, V gene, J gene, clone size, CDR3 DNA, CDR3 protein. The D gene is left open where the match is weak. Clone sizes are given selectively: once, few, many, or a class where the clone is expanded.

>TRBD2|TRBV5-4|TRBJ2-2|NA
TGTGCCAGCAGCTCCCTGACTAGCGGGGAAGGGGAGCTGTTTTTT
CASSSLTSGEGELFF
>NA|TRBV3-1/TRBV3-2|TRBJ1-6|NA
TGTGCCAGCAGCCCAGCTTCGGAGCACCGTTCACCCCTCCACTTT
CASSPASEHRSPLHF
>NA|TRBV3-1/TRBV3-2|TRBJ1-1|NA
TGTGCCAGCAGCCAAGATCTTGGAGGCCTCACTGAAGCTTTCTTT
CASSQDLGGLTEAFF
>TRBD1|TRBV19|TRBJ2-7|NA
TGTGCCAGTAGTCGGGGACAGGGATTGGACGAGCAGTACTTC
CASSRGQGLDEQYF
>TRBD2|TRBV4-2|TRBJ2-1|once
TGTGCCAGCGCGAATACACGACTAGCGGGAGTTCACGCCTACAATGAGCAGTTCTTC
CASANTRLAGVHAYNEQFF
>TRBD1|TRBV6-5|TRBJ1-2|NA
TGTGCCAGCACCTGGACAGGGTACCAGGAGGGCTACACCTTC
CASTWTGYQEGYTF
>TRBD2|TRBV2|TRBJ2-2|NA
TGTGCCAGCAGTGAACAGGCGGGAGGCCCCGGGGAGCTGTTTTTT
CASSEQAGGPGELFF
>TRBD1|TRBV12-5|TRBJ1-4|NA
TGTGCTAGTGGTTTGGATACAGGGGTGGCTAATGAAAAACTGTTTTTT
CASGLDTGVANEKLFF
>NA|TRBV11-2|TRBJ1-5|NA
TGTGCCAGCAGCTTAGGGGGGCCTCGCTCTCAGCCCCAGCATTTT
CASSLGGPRSQPQHF
>NA|TRBV6-1|TRBJ2-3|NA
TGTGCCAGCAGTGAAGGCCGAACCCTAATCACAGATACGCAGTATTTT
CASSEGRTLITDTQYF
>TRBD2|TRBV18|TRBJ2-1|NA
TGTGCCAGCTCACCCCAGGGAGGGTCCTACAATGAGCAGTTCTTC
CASSPQGGSYNEQFF
>NA|TRBV5-6|TRBJ1-5|NA
TGTGCCAGCAGCTTGATGCAGGGGAATCAGCCCCAGCATTTT
CASSLMQGNQPQHF
>TRBD1|TRBV10-3|TRBJ1-2|NA
TGTGCCATCGGGGACAGGGCCGGGGTTCACGGCTACACCTTC
CAIGDRAGVHGYTF
>NA|TRBV11-3|TRBJ1-4|NA
TGTGCCAGCAGCTTACGCCCTGAGGGGGGGACTAATGAAAAACTGTTTTTT
CASSLRPEGGTNEKLFF
>TRBD1|TRBV19|TRBJ1-5|NA
TGTGCCAGTAGTGGACGGACAGGGGGCGTGGGTCAGCCCCAGCATTTT
CASSGRTGGVGQPQHF
>TRBD2|TRBV20-1|TRBJ2-3|NA
TGCAGTGCTAGTGGCGGGAGGTTCACAGATACGCAGTATTTT
CSASGGRFTDTQYF
>NA|TRBV30|TRBJ2-2|NA
TGTGCCTGGAGTGAACAGGGCACCGGGGAGCTGTTTTTT
CAWSEQGTGELFF
>NA|TRBV19|TRBJ1-6|once
TGTGCCAGTAGCCTGGCCCTCAATTCACCCCTCCACTTT
CASSLALNSPLHF
>NA|TRBV9|TRBJ1-2|many
TGTGCCAGCAGCGTAGACACAAACTATGGCTACACCTTC
CASSVDTNYGYTF
>TRBD1|TRBV9|TRBJ1-1|NA
TGTGCCAGCAGCGTAGGGGGACAGGGCAGAACTGAAGCTTTCTTT
CASSVGGQGRTEAFF
>TRBD1|TRBV6-5|TRBJ2-5|NA
TGTGCCAGCAGGCCAGGGGGCCAGGAGACCCAGTACTTC
CASRPGGQETQYF
>TRBD2|TRBV6-6|TRBJ2-3|NA
TGTGCCAGCAGTTACTCAATAGCGGGGGGGCAAGATACGCAGTATTTT
CASSYSIAGGQDTQYF
>NA|TRBV27|TRBJ1-3|NA
TGTGCCAGCAGTTTGGCTGGGGGGAATGGAAACACCATATATTTT
CASSLAGGNGNTIYF
>TRBD2|TRBV5-1|TRBJ2-1|NA
TGCGCCAGCAGCTCAGGACTAGCGGGGGGGAACAATGAGCAGTTCTTC
CASSSGLAGGNNEQFF
>TRBD1|TRBV30|TRBJ1-5|NA
TGTGCCTGGGGGGGGGACAGGGTCAATCAGCCCCAGCATTTT
CAWGGDRVNQPQHF
>TRBD2|TRBV5-1|TRBJ2-2|many
TGCGCCAGCAGCTTGGCCCTCCGGGGGGCCGGGGAGCTGTTTTTT
CASSLALRGAGELFF
>NA|TRBV3-1/TRBV3-2|TRBJ2-3|NA
TGTGCCAGCAGCCAAGAGACGGGGGAGGTTCAAGGCGCGGATGGAGGGACGCAGTATTTT
CASSQETGEVQGADGGTQYF
>TRBD1|TRBV29-1|TRBJ1-1|NA
TGCAGCGCTCAGGACAGGGGGCGCGACACTGAAGCTTTCTTT
CSAQDRGRDTEAFF
>NA|TRBV7-9|TRBJ2-1|once
TGTGCCAGCAGCTTAATCGACAGTGATGAGCAGTTCTTC
CASSLIDSDEQFF
>TRBD2|TRBV7-7|TRBJ2-3|NA
TGTGCTAGCAGCTTAGGCGGGGGGGCCGCAGATACGCAGTATTTT
CASSLGGGAADTQYF
>TRBD2|TRBV24-1|TRBJ2-3|NA
TGTGCCACCAGTGACCCCGGGACTAGCGGTTCAGATACGCAGTATTTT
CATSDPGTSGSDTQYF
>TRBD1|TRBV3-1/TRBV3-2|TRBJ1-4|once
TGTGCCAGCAGCCAGACAGGGGGGACAAATGAAAAACTGTTTTTT
CASSQTGGTNEKLFF
>TRBD1|TRBV2|TRBJ1-2|NA
TGTGCCAGCCCGGACAGGCAGCCGTGGTACGATGGCTACACCTTC
CASPDRQPWYDGYTF
>NA|TRBV2|TRBJ2-3|once
TGTGCCAGCAGTGAAGGGGCGGGATTGCCAACAGATACGCAGTATTTT
CASSEGAGLPTDTQYF
>NA|TRBV7-9|TRBJ2-7|NA
TGTGCCAGCAGCTCCCTGAGGGACTCCTACGAGCAGTACTTC
CASSSLRDSYEQYF
>NA|TRBV19|TRBJ2-1|NA
TGTGCCAGTAGTATGTTAAGACTAAGCGGCTCCTACAATGAGCAGTTCTTC
CASSMLRLSGSYNEQFF
>TRBD1|TRBV11-2|TRBJ1-2|once
TGTGCCAGCAGCTTAGATACAGGGGGCGAGGCTAACTATGGCTACACCTTC
CASSLDTGGEANYGYTF
>TRBD1|TRBV19|TRBJ1-2|NA
TGTGCCAGTAAAGGGACAGCCACTGTCATCTATGGCTACACCTTC
CASKGTATVIYGYTF